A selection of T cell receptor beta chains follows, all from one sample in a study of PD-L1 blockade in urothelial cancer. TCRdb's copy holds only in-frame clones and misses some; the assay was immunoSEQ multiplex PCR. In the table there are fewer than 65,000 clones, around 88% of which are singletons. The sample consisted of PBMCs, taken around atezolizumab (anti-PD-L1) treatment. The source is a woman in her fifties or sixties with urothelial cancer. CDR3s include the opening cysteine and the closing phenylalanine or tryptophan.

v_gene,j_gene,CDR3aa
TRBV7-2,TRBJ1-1,CASSGLAGQGIEAFF
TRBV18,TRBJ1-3,CASSPRSRDTIYF
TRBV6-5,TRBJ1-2,CASKRQDSYTF
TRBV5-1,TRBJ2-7,CASSGGTSGAYEQYF
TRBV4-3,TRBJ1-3,CASSPQASGNTIYF
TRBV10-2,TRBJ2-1,CASSESGGRWNEQFF
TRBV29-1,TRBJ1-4,CSAIPQGTNEKLFF
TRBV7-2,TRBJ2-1,CASSLVTMSSYNEQFF
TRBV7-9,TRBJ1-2,CASSLDSYPHRYYGYTF
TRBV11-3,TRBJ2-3,CASSLSGRDTDTQYF
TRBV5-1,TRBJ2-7,CASSLGGDATYEQYF
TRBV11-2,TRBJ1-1,CASSLDTSYTEAFF